Listed below are T cell receptor beta chains from one sample, sequenced in a study of control samples from healthy donors and cancer patients. Assay used: immunoSEQ multiplex PCR; TCRdb lists only in-frame clones, some missing. In the table there are 150,000 to 180,000 clones, approximately 96% of which are singletons. Sequenced: blood. The receptors derive from a man aged 40-50 years in good health. Both conserved end residues are part of each CDR3. The order of the fields is D gene, clone size, J gene, V gene, CDR3 protein, CDR3 DNA. The D gene is left open where the match is weak. Expanded clones get a size class; other rows say once, few or many, or leave the size out.

-,-,TRBJ1-1,TRBV19,CASSIGTGQTEAFF,TGTGCCAGTAGTATCGGAACAGGCCAAACTGAAGCTTTCTTT
-,-,TRBJ1-4,TRBV6-1,CASSPQDEKLFF,TGTGCCAGCAGTCCACAGGATGAAAAACTGTTTTTT
-,few,TRBJ1-2,TRBV6-2/TRBV6-3,CASSSPKTYGYTF,TGTGCCAGCAGTTCCCCCAAGACCTATGGCTACACCTTC
-,-,TRBJ2-3,TRBV7-8,CASSNPGTPRDTQYF,TGTGCCAGCAGCAATCCTGGGACTCCCAGAGATACGCAGTATTTT
-,-,TRBJ2-1,TRBV6-2/TRBV6-3,CASSYSSEQFF,TGTGCCAGCAGTTACTCGAGTGAGCAGTTCTTC
TRBD1,-,TRBJ1-2,TRBV24-1,CATRAGQGVNYGYTF,TGTGCCACCAGGGCTGGACAGGGGGTTAACTATGGCTACACCTTC
TRBD1,-,TRBJ2-5,TRBV4-1,CASSRGTGEETQYF,TGCGCCAGCAGCCGAGGGACAGGGGAGGAGACCCAGTACTTC
-,-,TRBJ1-6,TRBV4-1,CASSQDGAAANSPLHF,TGCGCCAGCAGCCAAGATGGGGCGGCGGCGAATTCACCCCTCCACTTT
TRBD1,-,TRBJ1-5,TRBV5-6,CASSLAGRGGNQPQHF,TGTGCCAGCAGCTTGGCTGGCAGGGGGGGCAATCAGCCCCAGCATTTT
TRBD1,-,TRBJ2-2,TRBV7-3,CASSFGDSRSGELFF,TGTGCCAGCAGCTTTGGGGACAGCCGGAGCGGGGAGCTGTTTTTT
-,-,TRBJ1-1,TRBV5-1,CASSSGPSNTEAFF,TGCGCCAGCAGCTCGGGACCGTCGAACACTGAAGCTTTCTTT
TRBD1,-,TRBJ2-1,TRBV2,CASSGQGRVTNEQFF,TGTGCCAGCAGCGGACAGGGGAGGGTGACAAATGAGCAGTTCTTC
-,-,TRBJ2-7,TRBV27,CASSNLGAYEQYF,TGTGCCAGCAGTAACCTTGGAGCTTACGAGCAGTACTTC
-,-,TRBJ1-1,TRBV30,CAWSVPTENTEAFF,TGTGCCTGGAGTGTACCGACAGAGAACACTGAAGCTTTCTTT
-,-,TRBJ1-6,TRBV12-2,CASRLGKGIWSPLHF,TGTGCAAGTCGCTTAGGAAAAGGGATTTGGTCACCCCTCCACTTT
-,-,TRBJ1-4,TRBV5-1,CASSLGPGSNEKLFF,TGCGCCAGCAGCTTAGGGCCAGGGTCTAATGAAAAACTGTTTTTT
-,-,TRBJ2-1,TRBV6-4,CASSAQTGNYNEQFF,TGTGCCAGCAGTGCGCAGACAGGAAACTACAATGAGCAGTTCTTC
-,-,TRBJ1-2,TRBV21-1,CASSNRYPLRQTNYGYTF,TGTGCCAGCAGCAATCGGTACCCCTTGAGACAGACTAACTATGGCTACACCTTC
-,-,TRBJ1-2,TRBV19,CASTTAAPDSYGYTF,TGTGCCAGCACTACAGCGGCACCTGACTCCTATGGCTACACCTTC
TRBD1,once,TRBJ2-7,TRBV6-2/TRBV6-3,CASSIYTGTVDYEQYF,TGTGCCAGCAGTATTTACACCGGGACAGTAGATTACGAGCAGTACTTC
-,-,TRBJ1-3,TRBV15,CATSRDGGHSGNTIYF,TGTGCCACCAGCAGAGATGGCGGACATTCTGGAAACACCATATATTTT
-,-,TRBJ2-1,TRBV7-2,CASSLAGSVNEQFF,TGTGCCAGCAGCTTAGCCGGCAGCGTCAATGAGCAGTTCTTC
-,-,TRBJ2-1,TRBV5-6,CASSWGTAQFF,TGTGCCAGCAGCTGGGGGACTGCGCAGTTCTTC
TRBD1,once,TRBJ1-4,TRBV5-5,CASSLYGTGDEKLFF,TGTGCCAGCAGCTTGTACGGGACAGGGGATGAAAAACTGTTTTTT
TRBD1,-,TRBJ1-1,TRBV18,CASSQYPGQGLNTEAFF,TGTGCCAGCTCGCAATACCCCGGACAGGGTTTGAACACTGAAGCTTTCTTT
-,-,TRBJ1-6,TRBV5-4,CASSLAGANSPLHF,TGTGCCAGCAGCTTGGCAGGGGCCAATTCACCCCTCCACTTT
-,-,TRBJ2-2,TRBV11-3,CASSLSGVTGELFF,TGTGCCAGCAGCTTATCGGGGGTGACCGGGGAGCTGTTTTTT
-,-,TRBJ2-7,TRBV24-1,CATSDFPGAEQYF,TGTGCCACCAGTGATTTTCCAGGGGCCGAGCAGTACTTC
TRBD1,-,TRBJ1-5,TRBV18,CASSPSSRDRVQPQHF,TGTGCCAGCTCACCATCGTCCCGGGACAGGGTTCAGCCCCAGCATTTT
TRBD2,-,TRBJ2-7,TRBV24-1,CATSGTGGSGGTYEQYF,TGTGCCACCAGTGGAACTGGGGGTAGCGGGGGGACCTACGAGCAGTACTTC
TRBD2,once,TRBJ2-6,TRBV30,CAWSGGGSGANVLTF,TGTGCCTGGAGTGGGGGGGGTTCTGGGGCCAACGTCCTGACTTTC
-,once,TRBJ1-1,TRBV6-5,CASSLDGTEAFF,TGTGCCAGCAGTCTGGACGGAACTGAAGCTTTCTTT
-,-,TRBJ1-2,TRBV5-1,CASSLKTDWESGYTF,TGCGCCAGCAGCTTGAAAACGGATTGGGAAAGTGGCTACACCTTC
-,-,TRBJ2-4,TRBV6-6,CATGVSKNIQYF,TGTGCCACGGGGGTCTCCAAAAACATTCAGTACTTC
TRBD1,-,TRBJ2-5,TRBV24-1,CATAGTGPLETQYF,TGTGCCACCGCCGGGACAGGTCCCCTTGAGACCCAGTACTTC
-,once,TRBJ1-2,TRBV2,CASIVQENYGYTF,TGTGCCAGCATTGTACAGGAGAACTATGGCTACACCTTC
-,once,TRBJ1-1,TRBV7-9,CASSPRREQNTEAFF,TGTGCCAGCAGCCCCCGGAGGGAGCAGAACACTGAAGCTTTCTTT
TRBD1,-,TRBJ1-5,TRBV10-1,CASSESIGGSGQGYNQPQHF,TGCGCCAGCAGTGAGTCTATCGGAGGGTCGGGACAGGGGTATAATCAGCCCCAGCATTTT
-,-,TRBJ1-2,TRBV18,CASSPVPGTYGYTF,TGTGCCAGCTCACCAGTCCCCGGGACCTATGGCTACACCTTC
-,-,TRBJ2-7,TRBV5-1,CASSTGSYEQYF,TGCGCCAGCAGTACTGGATCCTACGAGCAGTACTTC
-,-,TRBJ1-1,TRBV19,CASKRESRTPNTEAFF,TGTGCCAGTAAGAGAGAGAGTCGCACCCCAAACACTGAAGCTTTCTTT
-,-,TRBJ2-3,TRBV12-5,CASGADQTDTQYF,TGTGCTAGTGGAGCGGACCAGACAGATACGCAGTATTTT
TRBD1,-,TRBJ2-2,TRBV18,CASSPVGQATGELFF,TGTGCCAGCTCACCAGTAGGACAGGCCACCGGGGAGCTGTTTTTT
-,few,TRBJ1-2,TRBV28,CASSLIVGQGIRGGYTF,TGTGCCAGCAGTTTAATCGTAGGGCAGGGGATTCGTGGTGGCTACACCTTC
-,-,TRBJ2-3,TRBV4-1,CASSQDTGGLGDTQYF,TGCGCCAGCAGCCAAGACACGGGGGGCCTGGGAGATACGCAGTATTTT
-,-,TRBJ2-3,TRBV4-1,CASSQDLRDGRTDTQYF,TGCGCCAGCAGCCAAGATCTCCGGGACGGACGCACAGATACGCAGTATTTT
-,-,TRBJ1-1,TRBV5-1,CASKQRSGATEAFF,TGCGCCAGCAAACAACGGTCAGGGGCCACTGAAGCTTTCTTT
-,-,TRBJ2-1,TRBV19,CASSIPGGRGDEQFF,TGTGCCAGTAGTATACCCGGGGGCCGGGGGGATGAGCAGTTCTTC
-,-,TRBJ2-7,TRBV2,CASSDRGGYEQYF,TGTGCCAGCAGTGACAGGGGGGGTTACGAGCAGTACTTC
TRBD2,-,TRBJ2-3,TRBV3-1/TRBV3-2,CASSSNGESGGETDTQYF,TGTGCCAGCAGTTCTAACGGGGAGAGCGGGGGTGAGACAGATACGCAGTATTTT
-,-,TRBJ2-1,TRBV9,CASSAEKISERNEQFF,TGTGCCAGCAGCGCCGAAAAGATTAGTGAGCGGAATGAGCAGTTCTTC
TRBD1,-,TRBJ2-1,TRBV5-1,CASSTDRGWDEQFF,TGCGCCAGCAGTACGGACAGGGGGTGGGATGAGCAGTTCTTC
TRBD1,-,TRBJ1-2,TRBV6-5,CASGQGGIGNYGYTF,TGTGCCAGCGGACAGGGAGGGATTGGAAACTATGGCTACACCTTC
-,-,TRBJ2-1,TRBV19,CASSSLNSGSYNEQFF,TGTGCCAGTAGTTCTCTTAACTCCGGCTCCTACAATGAGCAGTTCTTC